This TCR beta chain emerged from a study of cytomegalovirus exposure and HLA in healthy donors. 13 Jbeta primers and 60 Vbeta primers were used for the PCR. The method was immunoSEQ multiplex PCR; TCRdb's version includes in-frame clones alone and lacks a portion of them. Among 100,000 to 150,000 clones listed, 76% were seen once. Study results and limitations: Reports state that TCR beta sequences accurately predicted most subjects' HLA-A and HLA-B alleles. A few V segments could not be told apart, such as TRBV6-2 and TRBV6-3, and were left out. In a later analysis, across HLA loci, associated TCR counts were highest for DRB1, lowest for HLA-C.

Trimming took off 0 bases at V and 9 bases at J, with 19 bases between the two ends. The CDR3 spans 15 residues. The germline gives CDR1 SGHRS, CDR2 YFSETQ. Points on this clone: What it recognizes is unknown.

Sequenced material: PBMCs. The sequence derives from a man over 45 in good health and CMV-seronegative. V is TRBV5-1 and J is TRBJ2-7; tentatively, D is TRBD2 (7 bases). CDR3 sequence reads: CASSLEGGARNGQYF. The DNA of the CDR3 is TGCGCCAGCAGCTTGGAAGGGGGGGCAAGGAACGGGCAGTACTTC.